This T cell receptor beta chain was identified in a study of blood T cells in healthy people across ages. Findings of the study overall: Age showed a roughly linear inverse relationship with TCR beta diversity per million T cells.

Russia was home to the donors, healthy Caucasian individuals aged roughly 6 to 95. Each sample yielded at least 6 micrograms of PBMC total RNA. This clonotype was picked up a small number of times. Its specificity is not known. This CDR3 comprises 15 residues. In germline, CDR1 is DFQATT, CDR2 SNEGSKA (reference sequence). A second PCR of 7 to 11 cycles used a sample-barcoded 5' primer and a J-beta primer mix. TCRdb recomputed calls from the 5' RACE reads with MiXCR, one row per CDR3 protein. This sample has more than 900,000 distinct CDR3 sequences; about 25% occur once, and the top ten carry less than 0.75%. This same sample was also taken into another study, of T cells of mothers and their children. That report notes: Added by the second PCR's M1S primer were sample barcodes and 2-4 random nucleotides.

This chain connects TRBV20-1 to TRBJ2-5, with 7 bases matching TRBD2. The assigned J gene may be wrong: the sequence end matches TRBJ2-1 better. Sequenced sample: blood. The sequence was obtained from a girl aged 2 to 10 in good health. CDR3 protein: CSARDATSDLHEQFF. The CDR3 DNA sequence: TGCAGTGCTAGAGATGCTACTAGCGACCTGCATGAGCAGTTCTTC.